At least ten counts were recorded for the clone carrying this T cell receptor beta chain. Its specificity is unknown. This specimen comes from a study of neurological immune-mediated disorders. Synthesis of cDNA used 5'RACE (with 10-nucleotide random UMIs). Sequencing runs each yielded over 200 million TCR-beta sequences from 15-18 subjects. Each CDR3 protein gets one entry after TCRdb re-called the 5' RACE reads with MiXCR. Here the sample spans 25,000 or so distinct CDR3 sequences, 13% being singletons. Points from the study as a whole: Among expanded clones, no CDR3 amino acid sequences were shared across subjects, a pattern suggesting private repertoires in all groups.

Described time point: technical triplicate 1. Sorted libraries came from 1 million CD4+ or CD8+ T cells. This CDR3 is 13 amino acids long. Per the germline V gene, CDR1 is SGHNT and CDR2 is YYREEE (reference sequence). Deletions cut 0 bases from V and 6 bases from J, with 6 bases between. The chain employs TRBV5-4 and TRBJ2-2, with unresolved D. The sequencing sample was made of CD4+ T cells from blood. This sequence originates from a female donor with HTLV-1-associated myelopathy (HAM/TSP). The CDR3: CASSLDVAGELFF. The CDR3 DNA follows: TGTGCCAGCAGCTTGGACGTTGCCGGGGAGCTGTTTTTT.